The clone carrying this TCR beta chain was found many times. What it recognizes is unknown. TCRdb reprocessed the reads via MiXCR and lists one record per CDR3 protein. The repertoire holds roughly 300,000 distinct CDR3 sequences, 9% to 9.5% seen once, with approximately 4.5% in the top ten. The sample is drawn from a study of T cell repertoires in cytomegalovirus infection. Turning to the study itself: Indications of both CMV infection and matching HLA type were provided by public TCR beta signatures.

Study-wide findings and caveats: Identification of carriers of CMV plus the relevant HLA was performed using cumulative public TCR beta family frequency. CMV-specific TCR beta clonotypes restricted by HLA-C were the ones dominating the ex vivo response.

V shed 0 bases and J 5 bases; nucleotides not matched to a gene: 13. CDR3 size: 19 residues. The germline CDR1 and CDR2 sequences are DFQATT and SNEGSKA (reference sequence). This TCR was sampled from a human donor in good health (CMV status not recorded). Some clones in this sample may be carry-over from other donors' samples. This rearrangement joins TRBV20-1 to TRBJ2-7, with TRBD2 matching over 16 bases. The sample comprised PBMCs. CDR3 DNA: TGCAGTGCTAGAGACCCGGGACTAGCGGGAGGGAAATTTAGCCACGAGCAGTACTTC. Translated, it gives CSARDPGLAGGKFSHEQYF.